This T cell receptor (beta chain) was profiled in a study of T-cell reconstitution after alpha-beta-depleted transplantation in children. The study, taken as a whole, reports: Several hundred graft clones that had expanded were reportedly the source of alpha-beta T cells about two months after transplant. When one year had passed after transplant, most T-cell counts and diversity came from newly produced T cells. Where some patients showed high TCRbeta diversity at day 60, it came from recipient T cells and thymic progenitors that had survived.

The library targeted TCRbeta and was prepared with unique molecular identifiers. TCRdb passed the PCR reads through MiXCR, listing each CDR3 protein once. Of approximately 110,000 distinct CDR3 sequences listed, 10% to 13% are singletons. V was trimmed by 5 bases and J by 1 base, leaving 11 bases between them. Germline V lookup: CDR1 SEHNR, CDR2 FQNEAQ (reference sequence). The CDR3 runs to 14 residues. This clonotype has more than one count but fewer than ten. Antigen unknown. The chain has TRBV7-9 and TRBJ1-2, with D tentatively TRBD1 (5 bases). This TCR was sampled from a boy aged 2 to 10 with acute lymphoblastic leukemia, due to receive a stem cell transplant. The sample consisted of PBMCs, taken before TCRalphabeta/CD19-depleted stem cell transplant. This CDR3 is CASSQIQVNYGYTF. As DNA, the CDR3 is TGTGCCAGCAGCCAAATACAGGTTAACTATGGCTACACCTTC.